This TCR beta chain was found in a study of naive and memory T cell subsets (dated by TCRdb to 2016 to 2017). Study-level background: Sorted naive and memory T cell subsets from peripheral blood were analyzed in the study using a UMI-based, open-source pipeline for TCR alpha and beta sequencing. RNA was DNase-treated and reverse transcribed with TCR constant-region primers, mostly using SuperScript III. The functional CMV T cell responses agreed completely with IgG serology results.

As encoded in the germline V gene, CDR1 is SGHRS while CDR2 is YFSETQ. The CDR3 numbers 15 residues from cysteine through phenylalanine. Only the CDR3 DNA is retained, 45 bases long and in frame from the first base. Deletion took 4 bases off V and 8 bases off J, with a span of 19 bases between the germline ends. The table lists this clonotype with a few counts. It has no known antigen specificity. No much larger clone is present one base from it, and per-base qualities are unavailable. TCR alpha and beta chain libraries were amplified separately from the second PCR step onward. CMV status of each donor was established by measuring IFNgamma production from CD4+ T cells after fresh PBMCs were stimulated overnight with CMV viral lysate. CD4 T cells were positively selected using Miltenyi beads, after which CD8 T cells were positively selected from the CD4-negative fraction. Cells were stained for CD3, CD4, CD8, CD45RA, CD27 and a live/dead dye and were sorted on a BD Aria II into four subsets based on CD45RA and CD27. A few healthy volunteers provided blood, and the blood of each volunteer was split into CD4 and CD8 T cells and then into four differentiation subsets. Around 120 ml of peripheral blood was drawn per donor, and PBMC were isolated by Ficoll-Paque PLUS density-gradient centrifugation. The sorted cells were lysed in RLT buffer, after which RNA was extracted using a Qiagen RNeasy kit and kept at -80 degrees C.

What the authors observed across the whole study: After error correction, over 90% of naive TCR sequences appeared only once, giving much steeper abundance distributions than memory subsets. The abundance of TCRs followed a power law with an exponent that differed between naive and memory subsets yet stayed consistent across the three individuals. Single alpha or beta chain sequences, rather than paired alpha/beta receptors, were used to define clonotypes. A few larger clonotypes were found in naive repertoires, especially CD8, and these larger clonotypes were possibly memory cells re-expressing CD45RA. The repertoire findings for the naive and memory subsets could not be validated, as no ground truth was available. In both CD4 and CD8 cells, the Gini index increased while Shannon and inverse Simpson diversity decreased from naive through CM, EM and EMRA. RNA-based TCR counts may be influenced by expression changes linked to T cell activation and differentiation.

The method was UMI-ligation and nested PCR. The beta constant-region primer was an equimolar mix of two oligonucleotides covering both TRBC1 and TRBC2. The ligated cDNA went through four rounds of PCR with nested alpha and beta constant-region primers together with the SP2 primer. T4 RNA ligase 1 ligated a single-stranded oligonucleotide carrying the SP2 primer and a 12-nucleotide UMI to the cDNA 3' end. The ligation reaction was incubated at 16°C for about 19-24 hours. PCR2 was usually performed as a SYBR Green qPCR and halted at a preset threshold so that over-amplification would not occur. All purifications after the first were performed with Agencourt AMPure XP magnetic beads. Library amounts were measured by Qubit and library quality was assessed on a TapeStation, where the main peak was expected at around 650 bp. The pooled libraries were sequenced on an Illumina MiSeq using v2 2x251 paired-end kits, which usually yielded about 0.95-2 million reads per sample. Each sample was pooled at about 4.2 nM, and about 4.5-7.5% PhiX was included to help cluster recognition. Per the source publication's procedure: FASTQ reads processed by Demultiplexor were assigned V and J genes by Decombinator through tag matching that tolerated a single base-pair mismatch. By using UMIs, Collapsinator corrected both sequencing errors and the frequency errors caused by PCR heterogeneity. CDR3Translator translated TCRs and extracted CDR3s from the conserved cysteine to the FGXG phenylalanine, flagging non-productive sequences. Repertoires were subsampled to equal numbers of UMI-defined TCRs before Gini, Shannon entropy and inverse Simpson indices were calculated. Clonotype abundance distributions were fitted to a power law by maximum likelihood within the linear range. On one naive CD8 sample, the pipeline and MIGEC gave similar UMI counts, unique TCR numbers and clonal distributions. In one analysis, naive TCRs also found in any memory subset of the same donor were removed from the naive repertoire. A set of some 7,000 CMV-associated CDR3 sequences, compiled from VDJdb and a published dataset, was used to search the repertoires. The public reads were reanalyzed by TCRdb: fastp trimming at Q25, MiXCR alignment, in-frame beta chains only. When rows share a CDR3 protein, they turn into one entry using the most common DNA and genes. The V and J calls and clone size come from TCRdb's table, not from the authors' own analysis. The table for this sample lists under 150,000 distinct CDR3 sequences; under 25% of them were counted only once. The ten largest clones represent about 0.63% of the sample.

Sample: naive CD8+ T cells from blood. According to the study, the label for this sample's cell subset or site signals: naive T cells, CD45RA high CD27+. The TCR comes from a human donor in good health. The rearranged chain carries TRBV5-1 and TRBJ2-1; the best D guess is TRBD2, with 6 bases matching. The nucleotide sequence reads as follows: TGCGCCAGCAGCCTCGAGTTCGGGAGAGGCGATGAGCAGTTCTTC. It translates as CASSLEFGRGDEQFF.